This TCR beta chain is from a study of blood T cells in healthy people across ages. Study-level points and caveats: PBMCs left unsorted prevented a conclusive naive versus antigen-experienced comparison.

Alongside a J-beta primer mix, a sample-barcoded 5' primer served in a second PCR lasting about 6 to 12 cycles. TCRdb processed the 5' RACE reads anew with MiXCR; each CDR3 protein has one entry. The sample includes some 1,800,000 distinct CDR3 sequences, about 39% of them seen just once. The CDR3 length is 13 residues. Germline-derived CDR1 and CDR2 are SQVTM and ANQGSEA. As regards this clonotype: Its antigen remains unidentified.

Sequenced: blood. The rearrangement uses TRBV29-1 and TRBJ2-1; 7 nucleotides line up with TRBD2. The clonotype comes from a human donor in good health. CDR3 DNA sequence: TGCGGCGCGGTCGGGAGGTCCTACAATGAGCAGTTCTTC. As protein: CGAVGRSYNEQFF.